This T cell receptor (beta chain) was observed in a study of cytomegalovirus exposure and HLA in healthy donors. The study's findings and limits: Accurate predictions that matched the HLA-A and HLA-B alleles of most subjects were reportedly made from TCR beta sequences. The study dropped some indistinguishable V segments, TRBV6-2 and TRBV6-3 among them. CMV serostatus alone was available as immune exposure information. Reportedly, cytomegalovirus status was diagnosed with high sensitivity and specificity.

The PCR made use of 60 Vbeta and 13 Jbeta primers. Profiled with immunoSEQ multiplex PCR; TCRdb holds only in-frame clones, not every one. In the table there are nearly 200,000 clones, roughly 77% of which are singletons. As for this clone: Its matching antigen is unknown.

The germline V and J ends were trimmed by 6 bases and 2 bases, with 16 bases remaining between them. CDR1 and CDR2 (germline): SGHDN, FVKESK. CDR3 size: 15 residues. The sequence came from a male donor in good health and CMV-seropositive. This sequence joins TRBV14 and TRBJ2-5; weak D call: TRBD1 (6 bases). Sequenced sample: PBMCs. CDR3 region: CASSELQGQQETQYF. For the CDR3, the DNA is TGTGCCAGCAGTGAACTACAGGGCCAGCAAGAGACCCAGTACTTC.